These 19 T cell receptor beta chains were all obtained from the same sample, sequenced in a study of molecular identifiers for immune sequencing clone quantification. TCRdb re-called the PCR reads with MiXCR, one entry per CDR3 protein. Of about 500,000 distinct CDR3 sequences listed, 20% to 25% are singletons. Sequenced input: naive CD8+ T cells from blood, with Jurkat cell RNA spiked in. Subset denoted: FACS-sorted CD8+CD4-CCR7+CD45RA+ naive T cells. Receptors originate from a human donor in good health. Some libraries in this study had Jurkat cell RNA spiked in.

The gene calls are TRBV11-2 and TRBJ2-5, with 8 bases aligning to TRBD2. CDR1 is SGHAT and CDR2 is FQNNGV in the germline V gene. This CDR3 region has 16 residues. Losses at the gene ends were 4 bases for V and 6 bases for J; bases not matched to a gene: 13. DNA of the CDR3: TGTGCCAGCAGCTCCGAATGGGAGCGGGAGAAAAAGACCCAGTACTTC. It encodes CASSSEWEREKKTQYF.

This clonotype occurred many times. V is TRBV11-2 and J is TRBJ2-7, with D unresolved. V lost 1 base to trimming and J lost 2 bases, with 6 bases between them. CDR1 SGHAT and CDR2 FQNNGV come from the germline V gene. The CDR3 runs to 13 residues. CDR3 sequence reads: CASSLGKPYEQYF. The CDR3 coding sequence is TGTGCCAGCAGCTTAGGGAAACCCTACGAGCAGTACTTC.

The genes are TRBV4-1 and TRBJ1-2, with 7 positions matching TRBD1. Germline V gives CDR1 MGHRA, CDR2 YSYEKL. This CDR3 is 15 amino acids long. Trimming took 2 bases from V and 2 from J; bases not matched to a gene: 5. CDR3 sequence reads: CASSQTGVVNYGYTF. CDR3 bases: TGCGCCAGCAGCCAAACAGGGGTGGTGAACTATGGCTACACCTTC.

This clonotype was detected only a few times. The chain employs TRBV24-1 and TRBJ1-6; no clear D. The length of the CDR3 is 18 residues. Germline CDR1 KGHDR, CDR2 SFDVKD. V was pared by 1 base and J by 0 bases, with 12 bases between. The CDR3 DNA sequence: TGTGCCACCAGTGATTTAGGTCCCCCGAGCTCCTATAATTCACCCCTCCACTTT. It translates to CATSDLGPPSSYNSPLHF.

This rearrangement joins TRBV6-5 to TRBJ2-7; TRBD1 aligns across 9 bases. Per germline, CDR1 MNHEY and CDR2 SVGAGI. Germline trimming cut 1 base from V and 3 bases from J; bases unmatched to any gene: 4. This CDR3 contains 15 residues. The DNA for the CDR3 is TGTGCCAGCAGTTACTGGGGACAGGGAAACTACGAGCAGTACTTC. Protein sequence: CASSYWGQGNYEQYF.

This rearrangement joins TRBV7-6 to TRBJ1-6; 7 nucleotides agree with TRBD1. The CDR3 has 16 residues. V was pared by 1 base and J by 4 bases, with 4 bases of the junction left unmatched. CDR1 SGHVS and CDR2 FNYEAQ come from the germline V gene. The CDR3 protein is CASSLEGTDYNSPLHF. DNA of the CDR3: TGTGCCAGCAGCTTAGAGGGGACAGATTATAATTCACCCCTCCACTTT.

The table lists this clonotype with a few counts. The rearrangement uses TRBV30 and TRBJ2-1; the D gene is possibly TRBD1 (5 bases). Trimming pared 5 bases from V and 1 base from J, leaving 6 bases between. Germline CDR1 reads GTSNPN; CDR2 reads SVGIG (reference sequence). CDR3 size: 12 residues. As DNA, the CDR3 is TGTGCCTGGGGACAATCCTACAATGAGCAGTTCTTC. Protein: CAWGQSYNEQFF. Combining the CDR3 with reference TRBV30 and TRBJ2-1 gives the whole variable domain SQTIHQWPATLVQPVGSPLSLECTVEGTSNPNLYWYRQAAGRGLQLLFYSVGIGQISSEVPQNLSASRPQDRQFILSSKKLLLSDSGFYLCAWGQSYNEQFFGPGTRLTVL.

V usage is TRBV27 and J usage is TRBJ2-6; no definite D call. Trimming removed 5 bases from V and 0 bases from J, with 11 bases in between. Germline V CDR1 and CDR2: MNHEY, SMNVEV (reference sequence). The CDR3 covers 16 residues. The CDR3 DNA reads TGTGCCAGCAGTGTAGTTGGAGTCTCTGGGGCCAACGTCCTGACTTTC. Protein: CASSVVGVSGANVLTF.

The CDR3 DNA reads as TGTGCCATCAGTGAACTGGCGGGGGGCCCCCTGGGCACAGATACGCAGTATTTT. As protein: CAISELAGGPLGTDTQYF. The gene calls are TRBV10-3 and TRBJ2-3; 8 nucleotides align to TRBD2. Looked up from germline, CDR1 is ENHRY and CDR2 is SYGVKD. The CDR3 is 18 residues long. With V trimmed by 3 bases and J by 1 base, 12 bases remained unmatched.

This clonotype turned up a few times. The DNA for the CDR3 is TGTGCCAGCAGTTTTGTCGGGGACAGGGTCTACGAGCAGTACTTC. Translation: CASSFVGDRVYEQYF. The chain recombines TRBV28 with TRBJ2-7; TRBD1 agrees at 9 bases. Germline assignment: CDR1 MDHEN and CDR2 SYDVKM. This CDR3 spans 15 amino acids. Trimming at V came to 3 bases and at J to 3 bases, leaving 6 bases not matched to a gene. Variable domain in full (rest from reference TRBV28 and TRBJ2-7): DVKVTQSSRYLVKRTGEKVFLECVQDMDHENMFWYRQDPGLGLRLIYFSYDVKMKEKGDIPEGYSVSREKKERFSLILESASTNQTSMYLCASSFVGDRVYEQYFGPGTRLTVT.

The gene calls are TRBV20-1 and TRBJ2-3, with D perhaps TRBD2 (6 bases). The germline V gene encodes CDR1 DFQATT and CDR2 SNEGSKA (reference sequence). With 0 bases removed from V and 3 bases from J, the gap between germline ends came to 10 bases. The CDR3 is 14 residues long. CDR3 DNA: TGCAGTGCTAGAGATCACGGGAGTACAGATACGCAGTATTTT. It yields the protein CSARDHGSTDTQYF.

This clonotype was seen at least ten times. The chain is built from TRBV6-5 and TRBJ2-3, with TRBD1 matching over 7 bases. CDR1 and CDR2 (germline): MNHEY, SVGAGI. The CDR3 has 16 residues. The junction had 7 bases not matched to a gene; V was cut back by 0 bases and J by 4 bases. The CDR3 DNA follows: TGTGCCAGCAGTTACTCGACGACAGGGATCGCAGATACGCAGTATTTT. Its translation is CASSYSTTGIADTQYF.

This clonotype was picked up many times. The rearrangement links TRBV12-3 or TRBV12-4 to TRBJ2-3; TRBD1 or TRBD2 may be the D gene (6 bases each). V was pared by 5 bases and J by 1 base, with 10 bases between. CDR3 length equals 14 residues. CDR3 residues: CASSNGGRTDTQYF. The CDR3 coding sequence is TGTGCCAGCAGTAACGGGGGCCGCACAGATACGCAGTATTTT.

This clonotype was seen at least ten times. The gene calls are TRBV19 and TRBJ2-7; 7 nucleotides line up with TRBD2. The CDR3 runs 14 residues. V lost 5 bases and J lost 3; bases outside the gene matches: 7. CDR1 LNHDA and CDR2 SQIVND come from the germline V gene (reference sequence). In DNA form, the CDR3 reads TGTGCCAGTAGTGGTGCTAGCGGTAACTACGAGCAGTACTTC. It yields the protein CASSGASGNYEQYF.

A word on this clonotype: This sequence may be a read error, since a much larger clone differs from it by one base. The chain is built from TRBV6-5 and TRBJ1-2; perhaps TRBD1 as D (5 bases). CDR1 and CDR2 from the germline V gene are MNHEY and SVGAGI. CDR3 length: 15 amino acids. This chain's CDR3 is CASGYGAGSNYGYTF. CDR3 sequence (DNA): TGTGCCAGCGGTTACGGGGCAGGGTCTAACTATGGCTACACCTTC.

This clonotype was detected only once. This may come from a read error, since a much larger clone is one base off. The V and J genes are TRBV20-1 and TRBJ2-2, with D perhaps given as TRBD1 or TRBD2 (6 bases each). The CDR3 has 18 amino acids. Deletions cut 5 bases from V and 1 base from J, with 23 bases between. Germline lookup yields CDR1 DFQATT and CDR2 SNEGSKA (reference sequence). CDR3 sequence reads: CSAGGGRYETRNTGELFF. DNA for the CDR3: TGCAGTGCTGGAGGGGGGAGATACGAAACGCGGAACACCGGGGAGCTGTTTTTT.

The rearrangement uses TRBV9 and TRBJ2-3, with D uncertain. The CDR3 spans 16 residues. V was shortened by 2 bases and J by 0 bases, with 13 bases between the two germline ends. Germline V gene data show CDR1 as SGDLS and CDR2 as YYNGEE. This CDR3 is CASSVGTYSSTDTQYF. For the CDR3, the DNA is TGTGCCAGCAGCGTCGGTACATACTCTAGCACAGATACGCAGTATTTT.

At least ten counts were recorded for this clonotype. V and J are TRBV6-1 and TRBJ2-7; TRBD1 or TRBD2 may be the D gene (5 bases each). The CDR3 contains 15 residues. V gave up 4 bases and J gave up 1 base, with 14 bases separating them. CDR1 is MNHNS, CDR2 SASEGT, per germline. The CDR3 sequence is CASSAQQAGSYEQYF. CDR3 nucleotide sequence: TGTGCCAGCAGTGCGCAACAGGCGGGTTCCTACGAGCAGTACTTC.

CDR3 in DNA: TGTGCCAGCAGCTCATGGGACAGGGGTTCTGGGGCCAACGTCCTGACTTTC. Translated: CASSSWDRGSGANVLTF. V usage is TRBV5-4 and J usage is TRBJ2-6, with 10 bases identical to TRBD1. This CDR3 has 17 residues. V lost 3 bases and J lost 1; bases outside the gene matches: 4. From germline, CDR1 is SGHNT and CDR2 YYREEE (reference sequence).